This T cell receptor beta chain came from a study of early T cells in non-severe SARS-CoV-2 infection. Study overall: The study sequenced bulk RNA from unsorted whole blood, with chains unpaired. Study-level results: VDJdb-based matching was biased toward anti-spike CD8 responses and missed private and CD4 specificities.

This clonotype occurred many times. Its antigen is not identified. Individual cDNA molecules received unique molecular identifiers. TCRdb reprocessed the 5' RACE reads with MiXCR, giving one entry per CDR3 protein. This table holds tens of thousands of distinct CDR3 sequences, about 4.8% found once. The length of the CDR3 is 15 residues. V dropped 0 bases and J dropped 4 bases, with 12 bases sitting between them. Per the germline V gene, CDR1 is SGHAT and CDR2 is FQNNGV. The rearrangement links TRBV11-2 to TRBJ2-5, with D uncertain. The TCR sequence derives from an adult who was a healthcare worker with PCR-confirmed SARS-CoV-2 infection or an uninfected control (not recorded which). The sequencing input was whole blood. CDR3 in amino acids: CASSLEGLIGETQYF. Written as DNA, the CDR3 is TGTGCCAGCAGCTTAGAGGGCCTAATAGGAGAGACCCAGTACTTC.